The entry that follows covers one T cell receptor (beta chain) sequence. The antigen is undetermined. The record originates from a study of T cell responses to AZD1222 COVID-19 vaccine. General study results and limits: Sampling that yielded the repertoires occurred only after the peak T cell response. Clonal diversity was possibly underestimated, and white British individuals and females predominated among donors. The study reported that nearly half of spike-specific TCRs target unmutated variant regions. Rises in breadth and depth of Spike-specific TCRs came after two AZD1222 doses.

The table came from immunoSEQ multiplex PCR; TCRdb's copy has only in-frame clones and leaves some out. The sample lists about 200,000 clones, roughly 94% seen once, with around 1.8% in the top ten. This CDR3 contains 15 residues. In germline, CDR1 is LGHNA, CDR2 YNFKEQ. V gave up 0 bases and J gave up 7 bases, with 13 bases separating them. The source was peripheral blood, collected 28 days after the second dose of the MenACWY control vaccine. This chain links TRBV4-2 with TRBJ2-1; D possibly corresponds to TRBD1 (5 bases). The receptor's source is an adult who received the MenACWY meningococcal vaccine as a control. CDR3 in amino acids: CASSQEGAILNEQFF. For the CDR3, the DNA is TGTGCCAGCAGCCAAGAAGGGGCCATTTTGAATGAGCAGTTCTTC.